This is a list of T cell receptor beta chains from one sample in a study of cytomegalovirus exposure and HLA in healthy donors. Method: immunoSEQ multiplex PCR; TCRdb's copy keeps in-frame clones and lacks some. The repertoire holds about 210,000 clones, with around 90% as singletons. The source material was PBMCs. The source of these receptors is a boy under 10 years old in good health and CMV-seronegative. Both conserved end residues are part of each CDR3. Each record gives: V gene, J gene, clone size, D gene, CDR3 DNA, CDR3 protein. A D gene is named only where the DNA matches it firmly. The size of a clone is reported for some rows only, either as once, few or many, or as a class for expanded clones.

v_gene: TRBV4-1
j_gene: TRBJ2-1
abundance: -
d_gene: TRBD2
CDR3nt: TGCGCCAGCAGCCAGGTACTAGCGGGGGGAAGCTCCTACAATGAGCAGTTCTTC
CDR3aa: CASSQVLAGGSSYNEQFF

v_gene: TRBV5-1
j_gene: TRBJ2-3
abundance: -
d_gene: TRBD2
CDR3nt: TGCGCCAGCAGCTTTGGACTAGCGGGGGGGCATAGCACAGATACGCAGTATTTT
CDR3aa: CASSFGLAGGHSTDTQYF

v_gene: TRBV28
j_gene: TRBJ2-5
abundance: -
d_gene: TRBD1
CDR3nt: TGTGCCAGCAGTTTTATCACTTGGGACAGCCAAGAGACCCAGTACTTC
CDR3aa: CASSFITWDSQETQYF

v_gene: TRBV7-9
j_gene: TRBJ2-5
abundance: -
d_gene: TRBD2
CDR3nt: TGTGCCAGCAGCCCTACTCCCGGGACTAGCGGGAGGGCCAGTGAGACCCAGTACTTC
CDR3aa: CASSPTPGTSGRASETQYF

v_gene: TRBV11-2
j_gene: TRBJ1-4
abundance: -
d_gene: TRBD1
CDR3nt: TGTGCCAGCAGCAAGGGGAAGACAGGGAGAGCAACTAATGAAAAACTGTTTTTT
CDR3aa: CASSKGKTGRATNEKLFF

v_gene: TRBV6-5
j_gene: TRBJ1-1
abundance: -
d_gene: -
CDR3nt: TGTGCCATCGGCCGGAGAAAGGACACTGAAGCTTTCTTT
CDR3aa: CAIGRRKDTEAFF

v_gene: TRBV10-3
j_gene: TRBJ2-1
abundance: -
d_gene: TRBD2
CDR3nt: TGTGCCATCAGTGGACCGCCGGGACTAGCGAGCAATGAGCAGTTCTTC
CDR3aa: CAISGPPGLASNEQFF

v_gene: TRBV13
j_gene: TRBJ2-7
abundance: once
d_gene: TRBD1
CDR3nt: TGTGCCAGCAGCCCCGGACAGGTCGCCTACGAGCAGTACTTC
CDR3aa: CASSPGQVAYEQYF

v_gene: TRBV12-5
j_gene: TRBJ2-1
abundance: -
d_gene: TRBD1
CDR3nt: TGTGCTAGTGGTTTGGAAGGACAGGGGCAGTTCTTC
CDR3aa: CASGLEGQGQFF

v_gene: TRBV27
j_gene: TRBJ2-2
abundance: -
d_gene: -
CDR3nt: TGTGCCAGCAGTTTTAACAGATACACCGGGGAGCTGTTTTTT
CDR3aa: CASSFNRYTGELFF

v_gene: TRBV6-5
j_gene: TRBJ1-6
abundance: -
d_gene: TRBD1
CDR3nt: TGTGCCAGCAGTGAAGGGACAGGGAATTCACCCCTCCACTTT
CDR3aa: CASSEGTGNSPLHF

v_gene: TRBV5-1
j_gene: TRBJ2-7
abundance: -
d_gene: -
CDR3nt: TGCGCCAGCAGCGCCAATTGGGACTCCACCTACGAGCAGTACTTC
CDR3aa: CASSANWDSTYEQYF

v_gene: TRBV19
j_gene: TRBJ2-7
abundance: -
d_gene: -
CDR3nt: TGTGCCAGTAGTATAGGCGCAGGGTCGCCAAAGAGCTTC
CDR3aa: CASSIGAGSPKSF

v_gene: TRBV19
j_gene: TRBJ2-7
abundance: -
d_gene: -
CDR3nt: TGTGCCAGTAGTATAAGGTGGGGGCCCTACGAGCAGTACTTC
CDR3aa: CASSIRWGPYEQYF

v_gene: TRBV4-1
j_gene: TRBJ2-7
abundance: -
d_gene: TRBD1
CDR3nt: TGCGCCAGCAGCCAGGGACAGGGAATTCTCTACGAGCAGTACTTC
CDR3aa: CASSQGQGILYEQYF

v_gene: TRBV28
j_gene: TRBJ1-3
abundance: once
d_gene: -
CDR3nt: TGTGCCAGCAGTCCGCAGGTTTCCGGAAACACCATATATTTT
CDR3aa: CASSPQVSGNTIYF

v_gene: TRBV4-1
j_gene: TRBJ1-1
abundance: -
d_gene: -
CDR3nt: TGCGCCAGCAGCCAAGATGCAGGGCACACTGAAGCTTTCTTT
CDR3aa: CASSQDAGHTEAFF

v_gene: TRBV4-2
j_gene: TRBJ2-2
abundance: -
d_gene: TRBD1
CDR3nt: TGTGCCAGCAGCCAAGGTGGGACAGATTCCACCGGGGAGCTGTTTTTT
CDR3aa: CASSQGGTDSTGELFF

v_gene: TRBV29-1
j_gene: TRBJ2-3
abundance: -
d_gene: TRBD2
CDR3nt: TGCAGCGTCCGGGGCCCGAGGCGGGGGAACACAGATACGCAGTATTTT
CDR3aa: CSVRGPRRGNTDTQYF

v_gene: TRBV4-2
j_gene: TRBJ2-3
abundance: -
d_gene: -
CDR3nt: TGTGCCAGCAGCCAAGACCCTTCCGGACAGGGAGGGGTAGATACGCAGTATTTT
CDR3aa: CASSQDPSGQGGVDTQYF

v_gene: TRBV19
j_gene: TRBJ1-5
abundance: -
d_gene: -
CDR3nt: TGTGCCAGTAGCCCCCAGGGTGTTAATCAGCCCCAGCATTTT
CDR3aa: CASSPQGVNQPQHF

v_gene: TRBV28
j_gene: TRBJ2-1
abundance: -
d_gene: TRBD2
CDR3nt: TGTGCCAGCAGTGCCTGGACTAGTAGTTACAATGAGCAGTTCTTC
CDR3aa: CASSAWTSSYNEQFF

v_gene: TRBV19
j_gene: TRBJ2-1
abundance: -
d_gene: TRBD1
CDR3nt: TGTGCCAGCGCAGACAGGGAAGGTCATAGCGATGAGCAGTTCTTC
CDR3aa: CASADREGHSDEQFF

v_gene: TRBV18
j_gene: TRBJ2-1
abundance: -
d_gene: -
CDR3nt: TGTGCCAGCTCACCCGACCTCCTAGCGCTAGGGGTAAATGAGCAGTTCTTC
CDR3aa: CASSPDLLALGVNEQFF

v_gene: TRBV5-6
j_gene: TRBJ2-5
abundance: -
d_gene: -
CDR3nt: TGTGCCAGCAGCTTCAGGGCCCAAGAGACCCAGTACTTC
CDR3aa: CASSFRAQETQYF

v_gene: TRBV10-3
j_gene: TRBJ2-3
abundance: -
d_gene: -
CDR3nt: TGTGCCATCAGTGAGTCGGAGTCAAACACAGATACGCAGTATTTT
CDR3aa: CAISESESNTDTQYF

v_gene: TRBV28
j_gene: TRBJ1-6
abundance: -
d_gene: -
CDR3nt: TGTGCCAGCAGCATTATATGGGAGGGAGGGTCGAGCTCCTATAATTCACCCCTCCACTTT
CDR3aa: CASSIIWEGGSSSYNSPLHF

v_gene: TRBV2
j_gene: TRBJ2-2
abundance: -
d_gene: TRBD2
CDR3nt: TGTGCCAGCAGAAAAGGGACTAGCGGGGGCACCGGGGAGCTGTTTTTT
CDR3aa: CASRKGTSGGTGELFF

v_gene: TRBV7-9
j_gene: TRBJ2-7
abundance: -
d_gene: -
CDR3nt: TGTGCCAGCAGCTTAGGAGACAGCTACGAGCAGTACTTC
CDR3aa: CASSLGDSYEQYF

v_gene: TRBV7-6
j_gene: TRBJ2-1
abundance: -
d_gene: TRBD2
CDR3nt: TGTGCCACTGGACTAGTAGGTTTCAATGAGCAGTTCTTC
CDR3aa: CATGLVGFNEQFF

v_gene: TRBV10-3
j_gene: TRBJ2-3
abundance: -
d_gene: TRBD1
CDR3nt: TGTGCCATCAGCGACAGGGGACGGGGAGATACGCAGTATTTT
CDR3aa: CAISDRGRGDTQYF

v_gene: TRBV5-6
j_gene: TRBJ2-5
abundance: -
d_gene: -
CDR3nt: TGTGCCAGCAGCTTTCCCAGGGCAGAGACCCAGTACTTC
CDR3aa: CASSFPRAETQYF

v_gene: TRBV5-1
j_gene: TRBJ2-7
abundance: few
d_gene: TRBD2
CDR3nt: TGCGCCAGCAGCTTGGCGGGGGGCTCCTACGAGCAGTACTTC
CDR3aa: CASSLAGGSYEQYF

v_gene: TRBV14
j_gene: TRBJ2-1
abundance: -
d_gene: TRBD2
CDR3nt: TGTGCCAGCAGCCAGTTTGCGGGAGCCTACAATGAGCAGTTCTTC
CDR3aa: CASSQFAGAYNEQFF

v_gene: TRBV15
j_gene: TRBJ2-2
abundance: -
d_gene: -
CDR3nt: TGTGCCACCAGCACGTCCGGGGAGCTGTTTTTT
CDR3aa: CATSTSGELFF

v_gene: TRBV2
j_gene: TRBJ2-5
abundance: once
d_gene: TRBD1
CDR3nt: TGTGCCAGCCTTGACAGGGGCGAGACCCAGTACTTC
CDR3aa: CASLDRGETQYF

v_gene: TRBV10-3
j_gene: TRBJ2-1
abundance: few
d_gene: -
CDR3nt: TGTGCCATCAGTGAGACCCAGCTAGAACAGTTCTTC
CDR3aa: CAISETQLEQFF

v_gene: TRBV6-1
j_gene: TRBJ1-5
abundance: few
d_gene: TRBD1
CDR3nt: TGTGCCAGCAGTAGACAGGGTAGCGGCAATCAGCCCCAGCATTTT
CDR3aa: CASSRQGSGNQPQHF

v_gene: TRBV5-6
j_gene: TRBJ1-3
abundance: -
d_gene: TRBD1
CDR3nt: TGTGCCAGCAGCTTACAGGGGGCGGAAGGAAACACCATATATTTT
CDR3aa: CASSLQGAEGNTIYF

v_gene: TRBV7-8
j_gene: TRBJ2-1
abundance: -
d_gene: -
CDR3nt: TGTGCCAGCAGCTTAGGACGAATGGGAGGCACCCTATACAATGAGCAGTTCTTC
CDR3aa: CASSLGRMGGTLYNEQFF

v_gene: TRBV28
j_gene: TRBJ1-2
abundance: -
d_gene: TRBD1
CDR3nt: TGTGCCAGCAGTTGGGGACAGGGCATCTATGGCTACACCTTC
CDR3aa: CASSWGQGIYGYTF

v_gene: TRBV5-6
j_gene: TRBJ2-2
abundance: -
d_gene: TRBD2
CDR3nt: TGTGCCAGCAGCGACTACTGGGGGGGCACCGGGGAGCTGTTTTTT
CDR3aa: CASSDYWGGTGELFF

v_gene: TRBV5-1
j_gene: TRBJ2-2
abundance: once
d_gene: -
CDR3nt: TGCGCCAGCAGCTTGGACAGGGTTGGGACCGGGGAGCTGTTTTTT
CDR3aa: CASSLDRVGTGELFF

v_gene: TRBV28
j_gene: TRBJ2-3
abundance: -
d_gene: TRBD1
CDR3nt: TGTGCCAGCAGTTCCCCCGGGACAGGGCAAGATACGCAGTATTTT
CDR3aa: CASSSPGTGQDTQYF

v_gene: TRBV2
j_gene: TRBJ2-1
abundance: -
d_gene: -
CDR3nt: TGTGCCAGCACGCGGCTAGCGCCCGGACGAGGGAGCGATGAGCAGTTCTTC
CDR3aa: CASTRLAPGRGSDEQFF

v_gene: TRBV28
j_gene: TRBJ1-5
abundance: -
d_gene: TRBD1
CDR3nt: TGTGCCAGCAGACCGGGACAGGGTCGAAGTTTTAGCAATCAGCCCCAGCATTTT
CDR3aa: CASRPGQGRSFSNQPQHF

v_gene: TRBV11-2
j_gene: TRBJ2-7
abundance: few
d_gene: TRBD1
CDR3nt: TGTGCCAGCAGCTGGGACAGGGGCTGGGGCGAGCAGTACTTC
CDR3aa: CASSWDRGWGEQYF

v_gene: TRBV28
j_gene: TRBJ1-3
abundance: -
d_gene: -
CDR3nt: TGTGCCAGCAGTTTGAGGGGAGGTGTGTCTGGAAACACCATATATTTT
CDR3aa: CASSLRGGVSGNTIYF

v_gene: TRBV14
j_gene: TRBJ2-1
abundance: -
d_gene: -
CDR3nt: TGTGCCAGCAGCCGGGTAAAGACAAGCTCCTACAATGAGCAGTTCTTC
CDR3aa: CASSRVKTSSYNEQFF

v_gene: TRBV28
j_gene: TRBJ1-1
abundance: -
d_gene: -
CDR3nt: TGTGCCAGCAGTCCACTACAGGCCAAATTCACTGAAGCTTTCTTT
CDR3aa: CASSPLQAKFTEAFF

v_gene: TRBV6-1
j_gene: TRBJ2-3
abundance: -
d_gene: -
CDR3nt: TGTGCCAGCAGGAACGGCAGGGGGGAAACAGATACGCAGTATTTT
CDR3aa: CASRNGRGETDTQYF

v_gene: TRBV14
j_gene: TRBJ2-3
abundance: -
d_gene: TRBD2
CDR3nt: TGTGCCAGCAGCAGTCGACTAGCGGGCCTAGATACGCAGTATTTT
CDR3aa: CASSSRLAGLDTQYF

v_gene: TRBV4-2
j_gene: TRBJ2-7
abundance: -
d_gene: TRBD2
CDR3nt: TGTGCCAGCAGCCCGAGGGGACTAGTCGACGAGCAGTACTTC
CDR3aa: CASSPRGLVDEQYF

v_gene: TRBV6-5
j_gene: TRBJ1-5
abundance: few
d_gene: -
CDR3nt: TGTGCCAGCAGTTACCGGGGGGGCAATCAGCCCCAGCATTTT
CDR3aa: CASSYRGGNQPQHF

v_gene: TRBV29-1
j_gene: TRBJ2-7
abundance: -
d_gene: -
CDR3nt: TGCAGCGTTAGGGGTACCTACGAGCAGTACTTC
CDR3aa: CSVRGTYEQYF